A selection of T cell receptor beta chains follows, all from one sample in a study of blood T cell repertoires in COVID-19. The method was immunoSEQ multiplex PCR; TCRdb's version includes in-frame clones alone and lacks a portion of them. This table has about 220,000 clones, around four fifths appearing once. The sequenced sample was PBMCs or T cells enriched from blood (not recorded which). The origin of the receptors is a woman aged 40 to 50 who had been exposed to COVID-19. Both conserved end residues are trimmed from each CDR3. Clone size is given for some rows only: seen once, a few or many times, or a class if the clone is expanded.

clone_size,j_call,v_call,cdr3_aa
.,TRBJ1-4,TRBV15,ATRPGGRTNEKLF
.,TRBJ1-1,TRBV7-9,ASSVGQGNTEAF
.,TRBJ1-1,TRBV3-1/TRBV3-2,ASSQPVRGVTEAF
many,TRBJ2-2,TRBV6-5,ASRPSGGAVGELF
.,TRBJ1-1,TRBV7-9,ASSLSVNTEAF
.,TRBJ1-5,TRBV28,ASRRGDLNQPQH
many,TRBJ1-4,TRBV15,ATSSETGTGGEKLF
.,TRBJ2-3,TRBV6-5,ASSYSLAALGDTQY
few,TRBJ2-5,TRBV25-1,ASRPGAQETQY
.,TRBJ1-3,TRBV12-3/TRBV12-4,ASSFQGINTIY
.,TRBJ2-5,TRBV18,ASSPVAQGTQETQY
once,TRBJ1-2,TRBV12-3/TRBV12-4,ATSGQNYGYT
.,TRBJ1-6,TRBV6-5,ASTPPTVYNSPLH
.,TRBJ2-5,TRBV7-6,ASSGYRGLDQETQY
.,TRBJ1-2,TRBV7-9,ASSDSPLGYT
once,TRBJ2-4,TRBV6-6,ASTLAGGNIQY
.,TRBJ1-1,TRBV25-1,ASTGGGRNTEAF
.,TRBJ2-3,TRBV11-2,ASSLGTATSTDTQY
.,TRBJ2-3,TRBV3-1/TRBV3-2,ASSQVASGGAGNWDTQY
.,TRBJ2-1,TRBV7-2,ASSLLAGDPIYNEQF
.,TRBJ1-4,TRBV10-3,AISESRDRGSSNEKLF
.,TRBJ1-2,TRBV11-2,ASSRGKANYGYT
.,TRBJ2-7,TRBV5-8,ASSQDRAFSYEQY
once,TRBJ2-3,TRBV6-7,ASSSTSGGSTDTQY
.,TRBJ2-6,TRBV18,ASSDRTGGISGANVLT
.,TRBJ1-6,TRBV5-6,ASSPFQGGVSPLH
once,TRBJ1-1,TRBV27,ASSPREGLPAF
.,TRBJ2-5,TRBV3-1/TRBV3-2,ASSRPGQQETQY
.,TRBJ1-1,TRBV5-1,ASSRRTGDGTEAF
.,TRBJ2-6,TRBV3-1/TRBV3-2,ASSQDAGADSGANVLT
.,TRBJ2-1,TRBV2,ASSERRDRGHNEQF
.,TRBJ1-2,TRBV6-5,ASSPVALYGYT
.,TRBJ2-3,TRBV7-2,ASSLGGLAGGSTDTQY
.,TRBJ1-4,TRBV27,ASRPLGATNEKLF
few,TRBJ1-2,TRBV4-3,ASSLQGQTNYGYT
.,TRBJ2-7,TRBV3-1/TRBV3-2,ASSPSDRASYEQY
.,TRBJ2-7,TRBV18,ASSPQGTGTHEQY
.,TRBJ2-3,TRBV11-3,ASSLGLAGGSSTDTQY
many,TRBJ1-2,TRBV6-1,ASSEGAGHPINYGYT
few,TRBJ2-5,TRBV18,ASSPNQETQY
.,TRBJ1-2,TRBV4-2,ASSQPSETHYGYT
.,TRBJ1-1,TRBV19,ASSITPQGGTEAF
few,TRBJ1-1,TRBV5-1,ASSLDLLQMNTEAF
.,TRBJ1-2,TRBV5-1,ASSLSGAEGYT
.,TRBJ1-1,TRBV5-1,ASSLTGVGNTEAF
.,TRBJ1-6,TRBV21-1,ASSKALKTGTFGSPLH
.,TRBJ1-1,TRBV5-1,ASSLQTGGMNTEAF
.,TRBJ2-3,TRBV10-3,ATGRRDYTDTQY
.,TRBJ2-1,TRBV27,ASSLQGKNEQF